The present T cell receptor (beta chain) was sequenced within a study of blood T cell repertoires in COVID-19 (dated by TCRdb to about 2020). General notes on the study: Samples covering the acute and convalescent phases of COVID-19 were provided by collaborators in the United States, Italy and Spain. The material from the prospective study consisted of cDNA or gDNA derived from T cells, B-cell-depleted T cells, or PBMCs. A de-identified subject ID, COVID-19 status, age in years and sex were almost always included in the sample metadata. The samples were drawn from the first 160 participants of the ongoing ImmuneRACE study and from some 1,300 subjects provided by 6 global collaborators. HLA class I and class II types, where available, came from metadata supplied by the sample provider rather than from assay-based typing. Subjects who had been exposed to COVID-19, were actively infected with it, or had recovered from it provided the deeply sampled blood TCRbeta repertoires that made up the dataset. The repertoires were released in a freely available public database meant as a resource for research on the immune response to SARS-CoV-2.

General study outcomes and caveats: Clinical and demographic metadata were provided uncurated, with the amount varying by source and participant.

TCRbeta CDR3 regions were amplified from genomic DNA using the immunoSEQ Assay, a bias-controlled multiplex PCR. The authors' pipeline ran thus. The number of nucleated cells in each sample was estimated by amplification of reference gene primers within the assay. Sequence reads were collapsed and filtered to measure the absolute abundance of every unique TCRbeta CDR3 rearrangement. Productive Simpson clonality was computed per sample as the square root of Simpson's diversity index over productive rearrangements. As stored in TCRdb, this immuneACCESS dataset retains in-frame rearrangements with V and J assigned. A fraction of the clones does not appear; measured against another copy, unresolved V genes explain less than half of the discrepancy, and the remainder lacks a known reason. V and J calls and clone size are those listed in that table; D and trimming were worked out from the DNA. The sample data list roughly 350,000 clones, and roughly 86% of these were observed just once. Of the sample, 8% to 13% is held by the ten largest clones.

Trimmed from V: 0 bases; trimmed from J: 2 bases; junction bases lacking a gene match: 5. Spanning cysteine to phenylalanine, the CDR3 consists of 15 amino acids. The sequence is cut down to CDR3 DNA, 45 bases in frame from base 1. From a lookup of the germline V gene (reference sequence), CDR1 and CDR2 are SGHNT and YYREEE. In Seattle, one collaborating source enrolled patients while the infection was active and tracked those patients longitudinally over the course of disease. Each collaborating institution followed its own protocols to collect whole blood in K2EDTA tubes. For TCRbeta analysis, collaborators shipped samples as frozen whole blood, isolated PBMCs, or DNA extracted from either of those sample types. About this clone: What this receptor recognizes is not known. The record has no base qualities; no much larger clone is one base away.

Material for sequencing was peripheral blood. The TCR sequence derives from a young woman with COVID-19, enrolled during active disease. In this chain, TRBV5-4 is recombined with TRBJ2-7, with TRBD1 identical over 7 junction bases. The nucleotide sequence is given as TGTGCCAGCAGCTTGGGAGACAGGGTCGCCTACGAGCAGTACTTC. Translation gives CASSLGDRVAYEQYF.